A selection of T cell receptor beta chains follows, all from one sample in a study of cytomegalovirus exposure and HLA in healthy donors. Some clones are missing from TCRdb's copy, which holds only in-frame ones; the method was immunoSEQ multiplex PCR. The data contain around 45,000 clones, roughly 51% of them singletons. Sequencing input: PBMCs. The receptors were sampled from a man aged 55-75 years in good health and CMV-seronegative. Both conserved end residues are part of each CDR3. The order of the fields is D gene, J gene, clone size, V gene, CDR3 length, CDR3 protein, CDR3 DNA. A D gene is named only where the DNA matches it firmly. Clone size is stated in some rows and not others, as once, few, many or a class when expanded.

>TRBD1|TRBJ2-2|NA|TRBV29-1|14
CSVRTGTGIPVVFF
TGCAGCGTACGAACCGGGACAGGAATCCCGGTCGTGTTTTTT
>TRBD1|TRBJ1-2|NA|TRBV28|14
CASSVTGGTYGYTF
TGTGCCAGCAGCGTGACAGGGGGCACCTATGGCTACACCTTC
>TRBD2|TRBJ2-3|NA|TRBV5-1|17
CASSPRILAGATDTQYF
TGCGCCAGCAGTCCCCGAATTTTAGCGGGAGCCACAGATACGCAGTATTTT
>TRBD1|TRBJ2-2|NA|TRBV16|16
CASTLPDRGYTGELFF
TGTGCCAGCACCCTACCGGACAGGGGATACACCGGGGAGCTGTTTTTT
>NA|TRBJ1-3|NA|TRBV27|13
CASSTNRGNTIYF
TGTGCCAGCAGTACAAACAGAGGAAACACCATATATTTT
>NA|TRBJ1-4|NA|TRBV29-1|12
CSVARGGEKLFF
TGCAGCGTTGCCAGGGGAGGGGAAAAACTGTTTTTT
>NA|TRBJ2-3|few|TRBV9|15
CASSLGTHSTDTQYF
TGTGCCAGCAGCCTCGGGACTCACTCCACAGATACGCAGTATTTT
>TRBD1|TRBJ1-4|few|TRBV4-3|17
CASSQSGQGATNEKLFF
TGCGCCAGCAGCCAATCGGGACAGGGTGCAACTAATGAAAAACTGTTTTTT
>NA|TRBJ2-5|few|TRBV5-1|14
CASSSSHGGETQYF
TGCGCCAGCAGCTCTTCCCATGGGGGGGAGACCCAGTACTTC
>NA|TRBJ2-1|few|TRBV18|15
CASSLLAPPYNEQFF
TGTGCCAGCTCACTTCTAGCGCCTCCCTACAATGAGCAGTTCTTC
>NA|TRBJ2-7|NA|TRBV11-2|11
CASRFGAEQYF
TGTGCCAGCAGGTTTGGAGCTGAGCAGTACTTC
>NA|TRBJ2-5|NA|TRBV15|15
CATSPAGQPRETQYF
TGTGCCACCAGCCCGGCCGGACAGCCGCGGGAGACCCAGTACTTC
>TRBD1|TRBJ2-7|NA|TRBV7-2|13
CASRRDSFYEQYF
TGTGCCAGCAGGAGGGACAGTTTCTACGAGCAGTACTTC
>NA|TRBJ2-5|NA|TRBV4-2|15
CASSQDGHTQETQYF
TGTGCCAGCAGCCAAGATGGACATACCCAAGAGACCCAGTACTTC
>NA|TRBJ2-2|NA|TRBV6-5|12
CASQGGPGELFF
TGTGCCAGCCAGGGAGGTCCCGGGGAGCTGTTTTTT
>NA|TRBJ2-5|NA|TRBV4-1|14
CASSQDQVFETQYF
TGCGCCAGCAGCCAAGACCAGGTTTTTGAGACCCAGTACTTC
>TRBD2|TRBJ2-7|NA|TRBV7-2|15
CASSLALAGVAEQYF
TGTGCCAGCAGCTTAGCGCTAGCGGGAGTCGCCGAGCAGTACTTC
>NA|TRBJ2-7|NA|TRBV5-4|13
CASSSVPLYEQYF
TGTGCCAGCAGCTCGGTCCCCCTCTACGAGCAGTACTTC
>TRBD1|TRBJ1-5|few|TRBV6-1|14
CASSWTGSNQPQHF
TGTGCCAGCAGTTGGACAGGGAGTAATCAGCCCCAGCATTTT
>NA|TRBJ2-1|NA|TRBV9|15
CASSVGQYMDNEQFF
TGTGCCAGCAGCGTAGGACAATACATGGACAATGAGCAGTTCTTC
>NA|TRBJ1-2|NA|TRBV10-3|13
CAISEFREGGYTF
TGTGCCATCAGTGAGTTCAGGGAAGGCGGCTACACCTTC
>TRBD2|TRBJ2-7|NA|TRBV7-2|16
CASSPDRTSGMYEQYF
TGTGCCAGCAGCCCTGATCGGACTAGCGGGATGTACGAGCAGTACTTC
>NA|TRBJ2-3|few|TRBV6-4|15
CASSLDGGSSQPQYF
TGTGCCAGCAGTCTGGACGGTGGGAGTTCCCAGCCGCAGTATTTT
>NA|TRBJ1-1|NA|TRBV19|13
CASSAYRNTEAFF
TGTGCCAGTAGTGCCTATCGGAACACTGAAGCTTTCTTT
>NA|TRBJ2-7|NA|TRBV5-1|15
CASSQGQPNSYEQYF
TGCGCCAGCAGCCAGGGACAACCTAACTCCTACGAGCAGTACTTC
>NA|TRBJ1-1|NA|TRBV30|12
CAWSFGGGEAFF
TGTGCCTGGAGTTTTGGAGGTGGTGAAGCTTTCTTT
>NA|TRBJ1-2|NA|TRBV5-4|12
CASSLADSGDTF
TGTGCCAGCAGCTTGGCGGACAGCGGCGACACCTTC
>NA|TRBJ1-2|few|TRBV29-1|11
CSVGANYGYTF
TGCAGCGTGGGCGCTAACTATGGCTACACCTTC
>TRBD1|TRBJ1-4|few|TRBV29-1|13
CSAYRGSNEKLFF
TGCAGCGCCTACAGGGGTTCTAATGAAAAACTGTTTTTT
>TRBD2|TRBJ2-1|NA|TRBV29-1|16
CSVVSTSVISYNEQFF
TGCAGCGTTGTCTCGACTAGCGTTATCTCCTACAATGAGCAGTTCTTC
>TRBD1|TRBJ1-6|NA|TRBV5-1|16
CASSFSGDRRNSPLHF
TGCGCCAGCAGCTTTTCAGGGGACAGGCGGAATTCACCCCTCCACTTT
>NA|TRBJ1-5|once|TRBV6-1|16
CASSEDRTVGNQPQHF
TGTGCCAGCAGTGAAGATAGGACAGTTGGCAATCAGCCCCAGCATTTT
>NA|TRBJ1-5|NA|TRBV16|15
CASSQDYLSNQPQHF
TGTGCCAGCAGCCAGGACTATCTTAGCAATCAGCCCCAGCATTTT
>NA|TRBJ1-2|NA|TRBV28|18
CASNSPGVWRSGNYGYTF
TGTGCCAGCAACTCCCCGGGTGTTTGGAGAAGCGGGAACTATGGCTACACCTTC
>NA|TRBJ1-6|few|TRBV29-1|12
CSVMTGNSPLHF
TGCAGCGTAATGACGGGAAATTCACCCCTCCACTTT
>NA|TRBJ2-7|NA|TRBV7-6|14
CASSLASDSYEQYF
TGTGCCAGCAGCTTAGCGTCAGATTCCTACGAGCAGTACTTC
>TRBD1|TRBJ2-7|many|TRBV7-2|17
CASSLGNPGQSSYEQYF
TGTGCCAGCAGCTTAGGGAACCCGGGACAGAGCTCCTACGAGCAGTACTTC
>NA|TRBJ1-2|few|TRBV28|16
CASSSPRQELNYGYTF
TGTGCCAGCAGTTCCCCCAGACAGGAACTAAACTATGGCTACACCTTC
>NA|TRBJ2-7|NA|TRBV6-1|13
CASSLSSPYEQYF
TGTGCCAGCAGTCTGAGTTCCCCCTACGAGCAGTACTTC
>TRBD2|TRBJ2-4|NA|TRBV11-2|17
CASSPPGLAGSKNIQYF
TGTGCCAGCAGTCCTCCGGGACTAGCGGGATCCAAAAACATTCAGTACTTC
>NA|TRBJ2-7|few|TRBV5-1|15
CASSLLAGVSYEQYF
TGCGCCAGCAGCTTACTAGCCGGCGTTTCGTACGAGCAGTACTTC
>TRBD1|TRBJ1-1|few|TRBV27|12
CASRGQELKLFF
TGTGCCAGCAGAGGACAGGAATTGAAGCTTTTCTTT
>TRBD1|TRBJ1-1|NA|TRBV4-1|16
CASSQGGRGRDTEAFF
TGCGCCAGCAGCCAAGGGGGCAGGGGGCGGGATACTGAAGCTTTCTTT
>NA|TRBJ1-5|NA|TRBV25-1|15
CASSVGSGGNQPQHF
TGTGCCAGCAGTGTCGGGAGTGGGGGGAATCAGCCCCAGCATTTT
>NA|TRBJ1-4|NA|TRBV5-1|15
CASSGGAATNEKLFF
TGCGCCAGCAGCGGAGGAGCCGCAACTAATGAAAAACTGTTTTTT
>NA|TRBJ2-3|NA|TRBV10-1|16
CASSAYRGLGTDTQYF
TGCGCCAGCAGCGCCTACCGGGGACTGGGCACAGATACGCAGTATTTT